This TCR beta chain was sequenced for a study of blood T cell repertoires in COVID-19. Study information: Nucleic acid was either cDNA or gDNA, and it came from T cells, B-cell-depleted T cells, or PBMCs.

Enrolment of Seattle patients took place during active infection, and they were followed longitudinally. In the authors' methods: How many nucleated cells were present was estimated from reference gene primer amplification. Profiled with immunoSEQ multiplex PCR; TCRdb holds only in-frame clones, not every one. From that table come the V and J calls and clone size; the DNA was used to work out D and trimming. Of roughly 440,000 clones in the sample, approximately 88% were seen once. Looked up from germline, CDR1 is SNHLY and CDR2 is FYNNEI. CDR3 length: 15 amino acids. V dropped 8 bases and J dropped 3 bases, with 19 bases sitting between them.

Material: peripheral blood. This TCR derives from a woman in her fifties or sixties with COVID-19, enrolled during active disease. The V call is TRBV2, the J call TRBJ1-1; D is perhaps TRBD1 (6 bases). The DNA of the CDR3 is TGTGCCAGCGCACCGGCAGAATCAGGGGACACTGAAGCTTTCTTT. Amino acids: CASAPAESGDTEAFF.